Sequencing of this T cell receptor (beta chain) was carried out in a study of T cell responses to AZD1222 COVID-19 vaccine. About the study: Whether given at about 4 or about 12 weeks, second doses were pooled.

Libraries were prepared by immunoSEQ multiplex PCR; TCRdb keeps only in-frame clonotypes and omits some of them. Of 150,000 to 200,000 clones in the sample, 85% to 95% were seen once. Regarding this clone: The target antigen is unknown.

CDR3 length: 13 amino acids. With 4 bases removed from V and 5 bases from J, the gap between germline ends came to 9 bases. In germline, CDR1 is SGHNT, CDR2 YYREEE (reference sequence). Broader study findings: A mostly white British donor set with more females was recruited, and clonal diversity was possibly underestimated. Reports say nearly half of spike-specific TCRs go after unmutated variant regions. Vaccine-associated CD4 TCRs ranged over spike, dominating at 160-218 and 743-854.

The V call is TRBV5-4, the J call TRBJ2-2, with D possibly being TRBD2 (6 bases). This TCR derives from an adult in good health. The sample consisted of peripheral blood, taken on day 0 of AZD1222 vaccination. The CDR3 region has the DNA TGTGCCAGCAGCCTCGGACTAACCGGGGAGCTGTTTTTT. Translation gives CASSLGLTGELFF.